The sequence of this T cell receptor beta chain was determined in a study of monozygotic twins with inflammatory bowel disease. Overall study results and limits: Fewer shared clonotypes with others were found in IBD patients than in healthy twins, especially with disease activity.

An amount of approximately 3,500 ng of total RNA was used for each TCR library. Nested PCRs of 16 and 9 cycles, two in total, were run on TCRalpha and TCRbeta cDNA. TCRdb re-analyzed the 5' RACE reads; it lists each CDR3 protein once, without DNA. The table counts about 210,000 distinct CDR3 sequences; around 1.5% lies in the top ten. In germline, CDR1 is MNHEY, CDR2 SMNVEV (reference sequence). The CDR3 is 14 residues long. With regard to this clonotype: What it recognizes is unknown.

The genes are TRBV27 and TRBJ1-1; TCRdb reports TRBD1, a call that lacks DNA to check it against. Sequenced input: blood. The origin of this receptor is a human donor with ulcerative colitis or Crohn's disease, or a healthy co-twin of an affected twin (not recorded which). This CDR3 reads CASSSGVGSTEAFF.